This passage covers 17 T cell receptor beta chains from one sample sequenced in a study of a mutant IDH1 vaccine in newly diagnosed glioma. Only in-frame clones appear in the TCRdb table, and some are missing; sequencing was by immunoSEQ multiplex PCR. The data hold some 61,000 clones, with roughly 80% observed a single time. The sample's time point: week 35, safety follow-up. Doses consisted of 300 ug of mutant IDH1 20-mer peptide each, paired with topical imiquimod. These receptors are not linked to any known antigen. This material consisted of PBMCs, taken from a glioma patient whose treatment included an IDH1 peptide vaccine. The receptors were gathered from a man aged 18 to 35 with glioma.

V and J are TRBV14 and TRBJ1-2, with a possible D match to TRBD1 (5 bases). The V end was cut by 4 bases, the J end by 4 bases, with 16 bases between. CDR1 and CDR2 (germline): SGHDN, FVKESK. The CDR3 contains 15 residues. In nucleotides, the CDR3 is TGTGCCAGCAGCCCCACGAAGGGGCTCAGCTATGGCTACACCTTC. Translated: CASSPTKGLSYGYTF. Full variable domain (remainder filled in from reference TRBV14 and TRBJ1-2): EAGVTQFPSHSVIEKGQTVTLRCDPISGHDNLYWYRRVMGKEIKFLLHFVKESKQDESGMPNNRFLAERTGGTYSTLKVQPAELEDSGVYFCASSPTKGLSYGYTFGSGTRLTVV.

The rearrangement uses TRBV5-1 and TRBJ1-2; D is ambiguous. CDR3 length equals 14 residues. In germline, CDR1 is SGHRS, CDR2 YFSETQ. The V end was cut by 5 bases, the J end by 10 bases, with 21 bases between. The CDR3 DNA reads TGCGCCAGCAGTACCGGGTCCGCGTTTGGCACCTACACCTTC. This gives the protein CASSTGSAFGTYTF.

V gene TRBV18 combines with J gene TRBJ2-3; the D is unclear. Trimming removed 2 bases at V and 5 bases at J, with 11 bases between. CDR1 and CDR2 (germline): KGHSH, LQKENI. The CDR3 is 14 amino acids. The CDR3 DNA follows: TGTGCCAGCTCACCAATGGACGGTAAAGATACGCAGTATTTT. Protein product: CASSPMDGKDTQYF.

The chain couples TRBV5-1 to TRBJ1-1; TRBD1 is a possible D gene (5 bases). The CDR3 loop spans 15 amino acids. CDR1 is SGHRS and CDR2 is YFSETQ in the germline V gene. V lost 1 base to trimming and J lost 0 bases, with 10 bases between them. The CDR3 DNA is TGCGCCAGCAGCTTGTTGGAGGGACTGAACACTGAAGCTTTCTTT. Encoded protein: CASSLLEGLNTEAFF.

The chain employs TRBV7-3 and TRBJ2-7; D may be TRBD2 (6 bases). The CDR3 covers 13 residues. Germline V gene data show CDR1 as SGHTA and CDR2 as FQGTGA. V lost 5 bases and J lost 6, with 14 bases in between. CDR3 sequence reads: CASSLVSGSEQYF. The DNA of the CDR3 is TGTGCCAGCAGCCTCGTTAGCGGATCCGAGCAGTACTTC.

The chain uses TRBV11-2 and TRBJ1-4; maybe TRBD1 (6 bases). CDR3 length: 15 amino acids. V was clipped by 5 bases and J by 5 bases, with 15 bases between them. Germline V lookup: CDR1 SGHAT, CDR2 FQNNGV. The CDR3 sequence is CASSTRTGKNEKLFF. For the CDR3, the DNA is TGTGCCAGCAGCACCCGTACAGGGAAGAATGAAAAACTGTTTTTT.

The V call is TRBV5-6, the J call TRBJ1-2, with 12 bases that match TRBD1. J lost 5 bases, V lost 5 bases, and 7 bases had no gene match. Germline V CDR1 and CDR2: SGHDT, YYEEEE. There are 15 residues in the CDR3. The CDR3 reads CASSPGTGGGYGYTF. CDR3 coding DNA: TGTGCCAGCAGTCCCGGGACAGGGGGCGGGTATGGCTACACCTTC. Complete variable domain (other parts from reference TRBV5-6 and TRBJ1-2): DAGVTQSPTHLIKTRGQQVTLRCSPKSGHDTVSWYQQALGQGPQFIFQYYEEEERQRGNFPDRFSGHQFPNYSSELNVNALLLGDSALYLCASSPGTGGGYGYTFGSGTRLTVV.

The CDR3 spells CASRQKGTNTGELFF. CDR3 DNA sequence: TGTGCCAGCAGACAGAAAGGAACCAACACCGGGGAGCTGTTTTTT. The rearrangement uses TRBV25-1 and TRBJ2-2, with D unresolved. The V end was cut by 6 bases, the J end by 2 bases, with 13 bases between. The germline gives CDR1 MGHDK, CDR2 SYGVNS. This CDR3 has 15 amino acids.

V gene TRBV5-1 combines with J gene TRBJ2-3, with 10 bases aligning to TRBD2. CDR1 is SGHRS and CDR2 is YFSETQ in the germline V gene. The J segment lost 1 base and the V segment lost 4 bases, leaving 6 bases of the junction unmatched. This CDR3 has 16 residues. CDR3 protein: CASSLRTSGGTDTQYF. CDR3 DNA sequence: TGCGCCAGCAGCCTAAGGACTAGCGGCGGCACAGATACGCAGTATTTT.

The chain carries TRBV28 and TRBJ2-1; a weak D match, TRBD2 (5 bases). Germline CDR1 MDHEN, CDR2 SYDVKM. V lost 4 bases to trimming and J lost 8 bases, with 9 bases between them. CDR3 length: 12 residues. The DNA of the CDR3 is TGTGCCAGCAGTTCGGTTAGCGATGAGCAGTTCTTC. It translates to CASSSVSDEQFF.

DNA of the CDR3: TGTGCCAGCAGTGAAATGGGCGGGTCCCCCTACGAGCAGTACTTC. Encoded protein: CASSEMGGSPYEQYF. This chain uses TRBV2 with TRBJ2-7; D might be TRBD2 (5 bases). The germline gives CDR1 SNHLY, CDR2 FYNNEI. V shed 2 bases and J shed 2 bases, with 13 bases lying between them. The CDR3 consists of 15 residues.

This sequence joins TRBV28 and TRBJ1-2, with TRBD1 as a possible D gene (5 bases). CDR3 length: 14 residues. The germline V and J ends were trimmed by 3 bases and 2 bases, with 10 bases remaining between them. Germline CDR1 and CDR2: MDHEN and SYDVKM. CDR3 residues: CASSFRQRNYGYTF. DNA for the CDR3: TGTGCCAGCAGTTTCAGACAGAGAAACTATGGCTACACCTTC.

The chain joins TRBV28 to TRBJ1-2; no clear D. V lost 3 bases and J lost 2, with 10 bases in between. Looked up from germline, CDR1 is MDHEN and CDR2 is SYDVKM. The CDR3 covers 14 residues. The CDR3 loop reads CASSFVGTNYGYTF. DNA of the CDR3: TGTGCCAGCAGTTTTGTAGGCACCAACTATGGCTACACCTTC.

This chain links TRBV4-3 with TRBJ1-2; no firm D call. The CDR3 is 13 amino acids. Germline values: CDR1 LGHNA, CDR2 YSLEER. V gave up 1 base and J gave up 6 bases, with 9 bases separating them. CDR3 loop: CASSQGSRNGYTF. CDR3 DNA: TGCGCCAGCAGCCAAGGGTCGCGTAATGGCTACACCTTC.

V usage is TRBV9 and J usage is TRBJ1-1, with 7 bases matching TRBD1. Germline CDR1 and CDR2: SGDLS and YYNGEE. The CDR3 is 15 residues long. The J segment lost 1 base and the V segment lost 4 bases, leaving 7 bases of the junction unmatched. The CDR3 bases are TGTGCCAGCAGCCCATCACAGGGGACGAACACTGAAGCTTTCTTT. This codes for CASSPSQGTNTEAFF.

The CDR3, as DNA: TGTGCCAGCAGCTTGGGGGGGCAGGGGGCTCGGTATGGCTACACCTTC. Translation: CASSLGGQGARYGYTF. The chain uses TRBV5-4 and TRBJ1-2, with TRBD1 identical over 8 bases. The CDR3 runs 16 residues. Unmatched junction bases numbered 9, after V lost 0 bases and J lost 5 bases. CDR1 and CDR2 (germline): SGHNT, YYREEE (reference sequence).

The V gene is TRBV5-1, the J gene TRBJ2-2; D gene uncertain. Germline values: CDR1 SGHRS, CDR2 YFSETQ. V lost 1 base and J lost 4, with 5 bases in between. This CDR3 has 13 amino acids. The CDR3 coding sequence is TGCGCCAGCAGCTTGACAGTCACCGGGGAGCTGTTTTTT. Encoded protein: CASSLTVTGELFF. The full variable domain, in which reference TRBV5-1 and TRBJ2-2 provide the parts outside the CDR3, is KAGVTQTPRYLIKTRGQQVTLSCSPISGHRSVSWYQQTPGQGLQFLFEYFSETQRNKGNFPGRFSGRQFSNSRSEMNVSTLELGDSALYLCASSLTVTGELFFGEGSRLTVL.